The source of this TCR beta chain is a study of blood T cell repertoires in COVID-19. Study details: Samples representing acute and convalescent COVID-19 were sourced from the United States, Italy and Spain.

V shed 2 bases and J shed 0 bases, with 8 bases lying between them. Germline V lookup: CDR1 MNHEY, CDR2 SMNVEV (reference sequence). This CDR3 is 15 amino acids long. In the authors' workflow: Estimates of nucleated cell counts were drawn from the amplification of reference gene primers. Produced via immunoSEQ multiplex PCR; TCRdb's table is partial and in-frame only. V, J and clone size are those of that table, while D and trimming were read from the DNA. Among over 200,000 clones listed, nearly 90% were seen once. The cohort comprised adults aged 18 to 89 years residing in under 25 US areas. The material sequenced was PBMCs or T cells enriched from blood (not recorded which). The TCR comes from a man aged 25 to 40 who had recovered from COVID-19. This chain connects TRBV27 to TRBJ1-5; weak D call: TRBD1 (5 bases). CDR3 in amino acids: CASSLGHPSNQPQHF. CDR3 in DNA: TGTGCCAGCAGTTTAGGACACCCTAGCAATCAGCCCCAGCATTTT.